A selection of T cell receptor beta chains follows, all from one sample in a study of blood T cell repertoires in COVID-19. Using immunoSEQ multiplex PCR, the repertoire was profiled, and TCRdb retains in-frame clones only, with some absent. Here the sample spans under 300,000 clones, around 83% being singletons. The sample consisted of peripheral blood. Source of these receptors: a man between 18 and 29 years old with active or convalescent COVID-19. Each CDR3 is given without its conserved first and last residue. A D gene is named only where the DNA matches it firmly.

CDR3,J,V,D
ASSIDIRADYEQY,TRBJ2-7,TRBV19,-
ASSTYRVRYEQY,TRBJ2-7,TRBV11-2,-
ASSIRGINSPLH,TRBJ1-6,TRBV6-5,-
AISGAGRAYEQY,TRBJ2-7,TRBV10-3,-
ASSYSGGRGNQPQH,TRBJ1-5,TRBV6-5,-
ASSPYYNSPLH,TRBJ1-6,TRBV18,-
ASSVEGQGRNTIY,TRBJ1-3,TRBV9,TRBD1
ASSQDIPRGPEAF,TRBJ1-1,TRBV4-3,TRBD1
ASSLNSEDYGYT,TRBJ1-2,TRBV7-3,-
ASSASIDTQY,TRBJ2-3,TRBV10-2,-
ASSHKADRGQAEAF,TRBJ1-1,TRBV5-1,TRBD1
ASRTEGEAF,TRBJ1-1,TRBV2,-
ASSLGTSADTQY,TRBJ2-3,TRBV4-2,TRBD2
ASSLLAFEAF,TRBJ1-1,TRBV7-8,-
ASSLLAGPGELF,TRBJ2-2,TRBV5-1,TRBD2
ASATGNSEQF,TRBJ2-1,TRBV18,TRBD1
ASGLRVQPQH,TRBJ1-5,TRBV12-5,-
ASSLTGAETQY,TRBJ2-5,TRBV9,TRBD1
ASSTTPGTSGRLRGTDTQY,TRBJ2-3,TRBV9,TRBD2
ASSPGWATVQETQY,TRBJ2-5,TRBV9,-
ASSLSGEGDTQY,TRBJ2-3,TRBV13,-
ASTDRAYNEQF,TRBJ2-1,TRBV2,TRBD1
ASRRSGAMNTEAF,TRBJ1-1,TRBV27,-
ASTLSPGQGSYGYT,TRBJ1-2,TRBV19,TRBD1
ASSQDLLGITSDTQY,TRBJ2-3,TRBV4-3,-
ASSLRLTSGNTEAF,TRBJ1-1,TRBV11-2,-
ASSLLPSGEIYNEQF,TRBJ2-1,TRBV18,TRBD2
ASSPTGDGYT,TRBJ1-2,TRBV18,TRBD1
ASSPGGEETQY,TRBJ2-5,TRBV7-9,-
ASSSRGGPTDTQY,TRBJ2-3,TRBV7-3,-
ASSAEGHPRNSPLH,TRBJ1-6,TRBV9,-
ASSFTGNNEQF,TRBJ2-1,TRBV11-3,-
ASSDSLRDRSTDTQY,TRBJ2-3,TRBV25-1,TRBD1
ASSLTRTGSLETQY,TRBJ2-5,TRBV11-2,TRBD1
AWSIRGRATGEQF,TRBJ2-1,TRBV30,TRBD2
ASSLDTGTGGNQPQH,TRBJ1-5,TRBV7-9,TRBD1
ASSLGGSYNSPLH,TRBJ1-6,TRBV28,-
ASSIDRGPYNEQF,TRBJ2-1,TRBV7-6,TRBD1
ASSLDRNTGELF,TRBJ2-2,TRBV5-4,-
ASSFRDRGNTIY,TRBJ1-3,TRBV5-6,TRBD1
ATEEGLDQPQH,TRBJ1-5,TRBV24-1,-
ASSLGRQANEQF,TRBJ2-1,TRBV5-4,-
ATSDPGTGSYNEQF,TRBJ2-1,TRBV24-1,TRBD1
ASSYPLRPQH,TRBJ1-5,TRBV6-2/TRBV6-3,-
ASGPLPGGARWEQY,TRBJ2-7,TRBV5-1,-
SASWGTGYT,TRBJ1-2,TRBV20-1,-
ASSFGGAGTD,TRBJ1-3,TRBV28,-
ASSKGGTGFTGELF,TRBJ2-2,TRBV7-3,TRBD1
ASGVGLAAETQY,TRBJ2-5,TRBV19,-
ASSQVGVVPGEQY,TRBJ2-7,TRBV4-1,-
ASSSTGAGYGYT,TRBJ1-2,TRBV7-9,TRBD1
ASSPTAMNSPLH,TRBJ1-6,TRBV28,-
AILEGTGNYGYT,TRBJ1-2,TRBV28,TRBD1
ASRATGIGWTDTQY,TRBJ2-3,TRBV5-6,-
ASSLGLLYGYT,TRBJ1-2,TRBV6-5,-
ASSPLAGLTGELF,TRBJ2-2,TRBV5-1,-
ASSFQGDAYEQY,TRBJ2-7,TRBV5-6,TRBD1
ASSIWSAGEKLF,TRBJ1-4,TRBV19,-
SVDPRQQETQY,TRBJ2-5,TRBV29-1,-